This T cell receptor beta chain was observed in a study of blood T cells in healthy people across ages (dated by TCRdb to the mid-2010s). As for the study more broadly: In model experiments, template switching captured about one uniquely barcoded TCR beta cDNA molecule for every two T cells. Two additional independent replicas of 1 million unique cDNA reads from the same blood draw were analyzed for two donors (one aged 18 to 29 and one aged 80 or older). The donors were split into four age groups: young (average 16 years), middle-aged (39), aged (roughly 65) and long-lived (about 74). To avoid experimental bias, donors of different ages were distributed randomly across sequencing lanes. Age-related changes in TCR beta repertoire diversity were measured in the study by deep sequencing normalized with unique cDNA molecular identifiers.

The library was prepared using 5' RACE. The listed sequencing device is Illumina HiSeq 2500. A second PCR of about 6 to 12 cycles was run with a J-beta primer mix and a sample-barcoded 5' primer. A template-switch 5' adaptor carrying 12 random nucleotides introduced a unique molecular identifier onto each TCR beta cDNA molecule. Each sample yielded at least 2.5 million CDR3-containing paired-end reads. First-strand cDNA synthesis was performed from all RNA using the Mint cDNA synthesis kit, with priming by a TRBC-specific oligonucleotide. Following uracil-DNA glycosylase treatment, all cDNA underwent a first 18-cycle PCR with the universal primers M1SS and BC2_uni_R. The authors' pipeline ran thus. Each sample was normalized by randomly selecting 1 million high-quality reads, each carrying a distinct molecular identifier. Instead of being binned into consensus sequences, reads that shared molecular identifiers were thrown out. CDR3 identification, clonotype clustering and error correction used MiTCR with a Q25 quality threshold and the strictest error-elimination algorithm. Lower-bound total TCR beta diversity was estimated with a nonparametric unseen species model using Euler transformation. TCRdb reanalyzed the raw reads on its own, using fastp at Q25 for trimming and MiXCR for clone calling, and kept in-frame beta chains. Entries are consolidated by CDR3 protein sequence, retaining the most common genes and DNA. The V and J calls come from TCRdb's annotation, not from the publication. In this sample the table shows 1.5 million to 2 million distinct CDR3 sequences, roughly 30% of which occur a single time. The top ten hold 7.7% of the sample.

For CDR1 and CDR2, the germline V gene (reference sequence) lists PRHDT and FYEKMQ. Its CDR3 holds 12 amino acids, cysteine through phenylalanine. The sequence is cut down to CDR3 DNA, 36 bases in frame from base 1. V lost 6 bases and J lost 5 bases; the stretch between them is 11 bases long. Systemically healthy Caucasian individuals from Russia, some 36 in total and aged about 6 to 95 years, were included as donors. Each donor gave about 11 milliliters of peripheral blood, drawn into EDTA-treated Vacutainer tubes. Ficoll-Paque density-gradient centrifugation was used to isolate PBMCs, with at least 6.5 million per sample. Total RNA was extracted from PBMCs with Trizol reagent, with at least 5 micrograms obtained per sample. For every donor, flow cytometry on a PBMC aliquot measured the percentage of naive CD45RAhigh/CD27high T cells. This clonotype was detected a few times. Its antigen has not been determined. Per-base quality was not reported, and no clone a single base away is much larger than it.

Overall study results and their limits: Because the CMV infection status of the donors was unknown, age-related changes in expanded clonotypes may potentially have been confounded. Bulk unsorted PBMC profiling prevented conclusive comparison of naive and antigen-experienced compartments. Compared with the aged group, more naive CD4+ T cells, fewer expanded clones and increased TCR diversity were shown by the long-lived group, suggesting age selection. Observed TCR beta diversity per million T cells fell roughly linearly with age, and a significant reduction was already apparent by age about 43. The percentage of naive T cells measured by flow cytometry correlated strongly with observed TCR beta diversity. Estimates of total diversity based on one million sequenced T cells were regarded as lower bounds and as underestimates.

The sequence derives from a woman aged 30 to 39 in good health. The chain employs TRBV13 and TRBJ2-7; the D gene is perhaps TRBD1 or TRBD2, as each covers 5 bases. The sample taken for sequencing was blood. The CDR3 reads as follows: CASRVRENEQYF. The DNA reads as follows: TGTGCCAGCAGGGTCAGGGAGAACGAGCAGTACTTC.